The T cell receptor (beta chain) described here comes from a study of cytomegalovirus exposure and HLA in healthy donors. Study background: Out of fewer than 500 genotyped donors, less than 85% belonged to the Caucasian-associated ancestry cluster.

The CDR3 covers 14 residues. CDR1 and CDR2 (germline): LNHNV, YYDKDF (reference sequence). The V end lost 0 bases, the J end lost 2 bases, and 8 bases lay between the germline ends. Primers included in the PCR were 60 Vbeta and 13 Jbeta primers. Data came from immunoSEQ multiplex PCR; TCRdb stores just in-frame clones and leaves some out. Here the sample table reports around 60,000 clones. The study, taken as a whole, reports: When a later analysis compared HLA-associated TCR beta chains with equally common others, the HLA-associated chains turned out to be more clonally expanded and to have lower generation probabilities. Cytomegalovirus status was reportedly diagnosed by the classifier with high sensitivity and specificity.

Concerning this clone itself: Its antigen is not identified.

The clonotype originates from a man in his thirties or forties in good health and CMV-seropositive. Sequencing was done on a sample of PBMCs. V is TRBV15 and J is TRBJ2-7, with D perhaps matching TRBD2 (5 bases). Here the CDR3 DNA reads TGTGCCACCAGCAGAGAGGGGAGCGCCTACGAGCAGTACTTC. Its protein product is CATSREGSAYEQYF.